This is a list of T cell receptor beta chains from one sample in a study of T cells in Graves' hyperthyroidism and ophthalmopathy. TCRdb used MiXCR to reprocess the multiplex PCR reads, holding one entry per CDR3 protein. The table shows a few hundred thousand distinct CDR3 sequences, with just under 15% occurring only once. Sequences were obtained from blood. The receptor source for this set is a woman aged 30 to 39 with Graves' hyperthyroidism. Each CDR3 is given with its conserved first and last residue. Fields, in order: D gene, clone size, V gene, J gene, CDR3 protein, CDR3 DNA. D genes are given only for firm matches. Size is stated for part of the rows, as once, few or many counts, or as a class when the clone is expanded.

d_gene: TRBD1
abundance: few
v_gene: TRBV24-1
j_gene: TRBJ1-2
CDR3aa: CATSDPTGANYGYTF
CDR3nt: TGTGCCACCAGTGATCCTACAGGGGCTAACTATGGCTACACCTTC

d_gene: TRBD2
abundance: few
v_gene: TRBV7-9
j_gene: TRBJ2-7
CDR3aa: CASSLLAGERYEQYF
CDR3nt: TGTGCCAGCAGCTTACTAGCGGGAGAGCGTTACGAGCAGTACTTC

d_gene: TRBD1
abundance: -
v_gene: TRBV3-1
j_gene: TRBJ2-7
CDR3aa: CASSQASRTGLYEQYF
CDR3nt: TGTGCCAGCAGCCAAGCTTCCCGGACAGGGTTATACGAGCAGTACTTC

d_gene: TRBD2
abundance: many
v_gene: TRBV10-3
j_gene: TRBJ2-3
CDR3aa: CAIRALAGGDTQYF
CDR3nt: TGTGCCATCAGAGCACTAGCGGGAGGAGATACGCAGTATTTT

d_gene: -
abundance: -
v_gene: TRBV18
j_gene: TRBJ2-7
CDR3aa: CASSAGQSPSYEQYF
CDR3nt: TGTGCCAGCTCAGCGGGACAGAGTCCCTCCTACGAGCAGTACTTC

d_gene: TRBD1
abundance: many
v_gene: TRBV2
j_gene: TRBJ1-5
CDR3aa: CASSVRGLSNQPQHF
CDR3nt: TGTGCCAGCAGTGTAAGGGGGCTGAGCAATCAGCCCCAGCATTTT

d_gene: -
abundance: few
v_gene: TRBV2
j_gene: TRBJ1-1
CDR3aa: CASSGGQRNTEAFF
CDR3nt: TGTGCCAGCAGTGGGGGACAACGGAACACTGAAGCTTTCTTT

d_gene: TRBD1
abundance: -
v_gene: TRBV29-1
j_gene: TRBJ1-1
CDR3aa: CSVEKQGAGTEAFF
CDR3nt: TGCAGCGTTGAGAAACAGGGGGCCGGCACTGAGGCTTTCTTT

d_gene: TRBD2
abundance: -
v_gene: TRBV3-1
j_gene: TRBJ2-2
CDR3aa: CASSQRTSLVVGELFF
CDR3nt: TGTGCCAGCAGCCAAAGGACTAGCCTCGTCGTCGGGGAGCTGTTTTTT

d_gene: -
abundance: many
v_gene: TRBV7-2
j_gene: TRBJ2-4
CDR3aa: CASSLDQAGWIQYF
CDR3nt: TGTGCCAGCAGCTTAGATCAGGCCGGGTGGATTCAGTACTTC

d_gene: -
abundance: few
v_gene: TRBV4-1
j_gene: TRBJ1-2
CDR3aa: CASSQENLGNYGYTF
CDR3nt: TGCGCCAGCAGCCAAGAAAACCTTGGAAACTATGGCTACACCTTC

d_gene: -
abundance: -
v_gene: TRBV24-1
j_gene: TRBJ2-1
CDR3aa: CATSDLGRGYEQFF
CDR3nt: TGTGCCACCAGTGATTTGGGCCGGGGCTATGAGCAGTTCTTC

d_gene: -
abundance: few
v_gene: TRBV10-3
j_gene: TRBJ2-3
CDR3aa: CAYSSRDTQYF
CDR3nt: TGTGCCTACTCATCACGCGATACGCAGTATTTT

d_gene: TRBD2
abundance: many
v_gene: TRBV7-3
j_gene: TRBJ2-1
CDR3aa: CASSVTSGKGNEQFF
CDR3nt: TGTGCCAGCAGCGTGACTAGCGGGAAAGGCAATGAGCAGTTCTTC

d_gene: -
abundance: few
v_gene: TRBV20-1
j_gene: TRBJ1-3
CDR3aa: CSASRQGFISGNTIYF
CDR3nt: TGCAGTGCTAGTCGGCAGGGCTTCATCTCTGGAAACACCATATATTTT

d_gene: -
abundance: many
v_gene: TRBV20-1
j_gene: TRBJ2-1
CDR3aa: CSARDHLLGRRGNEQFF
CDR3nt: TGCAGTGCTAGAGACCATCTTCTGGGGCGACGAGGCAATGAGCAGTTCTTC

d_gene: -
abundance: -
v_gene: TRBV5-1
j_gene: TRBJ2-1
CDR3aa: CASSLDVSYNEQFF
CDR3nt: TGCGCCAGCAGTCTTGATGTCTCCTACAATGAGCAGTTCTTC

d_gene: -
abundance: few
v_gene: TRBV20-1
j_gene: TRBJ2-2
CDR3aa: CSASVVTGELFF
CDR3nt: TGCAGTGCTAGTGTAGTCACCGGGGAGCTGTTTTTT

d_gene: -
abundance: -
v_gene: TRBV2
j_gene: TRBJ1-1
CDR3aa: CASSEGGPSNTEAFF
CDR3nt: TGTGCCAGCAGTGAAGGGGGCCCCTCGAACACTGAAGCTTTCTTT

d_gene: -
abundance: many
v_gene: TRBV18
j_gene: TRBJ1-5
CDR3aa: CASSPQMNQPQHF
CDR3nt: TGTGCCAGCTCACCACAAATGAATCAGCCCCAGCATTTT

d_gene: TRBD2
abundance: -
v_gene: TRBV6-2/TRBV6-3
j_gene: TRBJ2-1
CDR3aa: CASSLGTSGRFGEQFF
CDR3nt: TGTGCCAGCAGTTTAGGGACTAGCGGGAGGTTCGGTGAGCAGTTCTTC

d_gene: -
abundance: -
v_gene: TRBV6-5
j_gene: TRBJ1-3
CDR3aa: CASSYSSGSSGNTIYF
CDR3nt: TGTGCCAGCAGTTACAGTTCAGGGAGCTCTGGAAACACCATATATTTT

d_gene: -
abundance: -
v_gene: TRBV11-2
j_gene: TRBJ1-1
CDR3aa: CASSPQFGVNTEAFF
CDR3nt: TGTGCCAGCAGCCCACAATTTGGGGTTAACACTGAAGCTTTCTTT

d_gene: -
abundance: -
v_gene: TRBV29-1
j_gene: TRBJ1-1
CDR3aa: CSVAWTANTEAFF
CDR3nt: TGCAGCGTTGCATGGACAGCGAACACTGAAGCTTTCTTT

d_gene: -
abundance: many
v_gene: TRBV7-9
j_gene: TRBJ2-1
CDR3aa: CASSHKDSQFF
CDR3nt: TGTGCCAGCAGCCATAAGGACTCCCAGTTCTTC

d_gene: -
abundance: many
v_gene: TRBV5-1
j_gene: TRBJ2-1
CDR3aa: CASSLGVDNEQFF
CDR3nt: TGCGCCAGCAGCTTGGGAGTCGATAATGAGCAGTTCTTC

d_gene: -
abundance: many
v_gene: TRBV7-9
j_gene: TRBJ2-5
CDR3aa: CASSSRERWETQYF
CDR3nt: TGTGCCAGCAGCTCCAGGGAGCGGTGGGAGACCCAGTACTTC

d_gene: -
abundance: few
v_gene: TRBV12-3/TRBV12-4
j_gene: TRBJ2-1
CDR3aa: CASSFPGTYNEQFF
CDR3nt: TGTGCCAGCAGTTTTCCCGGAACCTACAATGAGCAGTTCTTC

d_gene: -
abundance: -
v_gene: TRBV3-1
j_gene: TRBJ1-1
CDR3aa: CASSRMTENTEAFF
CDR3nt: TGTGCCAGCAGCCGCATGACAGAGAACACTGAAGCTTTCTTT

d_gene: TRBD1
abundance: -
v_gene: TRBV18
j_gene: TRBJ2-7
CDR3aa: CASSDRANEQYF
CDR3nt: TGTGCCAGCTCAGACAGGGCAAACGAGCAGTACTTC

d_gene: -
abundance: many
v_gene: TRBV3-1
j_gene: TRBJ1-1
CDR3aa: CASSQIRGTEAFF
CDR3nt: TGTGCCAGCAGCCAGATTAGGGGCACTGAAGCTTTCTTT

d_gene: -
abundance: many
v_gene: TRBV5-1
j_gene: TRBJ2-3
CDR3aa: CASSSDHETDTQYF
CDR3nt: TGCGCCAGCAGTAGTGACCACGAAACAGATACGCAGTATTTT

d_gene: -
abundance: many
v_gene: TRBV11-3
j_gene: TRBJ2-1
CDR3aa: CASSYRESSYNEQFF
CDR3nt: TGTGCCAGCAGCTATCGGGAGAGCTCCTACAATGAGCAGTTCTTC

d_gene: -
abundance: many
v_gene: TRBV3-1
j_gene: TRBJ2-1
CDR3aa: CASSQGLLANEQFF
CDR3nt: TGTGCCAGCAGCCAAGGTTTACTAGCAAATGAGCAGTTCTTC

d_gene: TRBD2
abundance: many
v_gene: TRBV20-1
j_gene: TRBJ2-3
CDR3aa: CTPPPPGLAGGTTDTQYF
CDR3nt: TGCACTCCCCCCCCTCCTGGACTAGCGGGAGGAACCACAGATACGCAGTATTTT

d_gene: -
abundance: many
v_gene: TRBV15
j_gene: TRBJ1-2
CDR3aa: CATSRDRSGGVGNYGYTF
CDR3nt: TGTGCCACCAGCAGAGATCGGTCGGGGGGCGTGGGGAACTATGGCTACACCTTC

d_gene: TRBD2
abundance: many
v_gene: TRBV7-9
j_gene: TRBJ2-7
CDR3aa: CASSLGLAGAYEQYF
CDR3nt: TGCGCCAGCAGCTTGGGACTAGCGGGAGCCTACGAGCAGTACTTC

d_gene: -
abundance: few
v_gene: TRBV19
j_gene: TRBJ2-7
CDR3aa: CASSGGGVYEQYF
CDR3nt: TGTGCCAGTTCTGGAGGGGGCGTTTACGAGCAGTACTTC

d_gene: -
abundance: many
v_gene: TRBV5-1
j_gene: TRBJ1-1
CDR3aa: CASSLVADTEAFF
CDR3nt: TGCGCCAGCAGCTTGGTTGCAGACACTGAAGCTTTCTTT

d_gene: TRBD1
abundance: few
v_gene: TRBV7-6
j_gene: TRBJ2-5
CDR3aa: CASSDRTGQETQYF
CDR3nt: TGTGCCAGCAGCGATCGGACAGGACAAGAGACCCAGTACTTC

d_gene: -
abundance: many
v_gene: TRBV2
j_gene: TRBJ1-1
CDR3aa: CASSPLLRVSTEAFF
CDR3nt: TGTGCCAGCAGCCCATTATTAAGGGTATCCACTGAAGCTTTCTTT

d_gene: -
abundance: -
v_gene: TRBV3-1
j_gene: TRBJ2-7
CDR3aa: CASSLTRTGSSYEQYF
CDR3nt: TGTGCCAGCAGCCTTACCAGGACCGGAAGCTCCTACGAGCAGTACTTC

d_gene: TRBD1
abundance: -
v_gene: TRBV7-8
j_gene: TRBJ1-1
CDR3aa: CASSWDRGPNTEAFF
CDR3nt: TGTGCCAGCAGCTGGGACAGGGGGCCGAACACTGAAGCTTTCTTT

d_gene: -
abundance: many
v_gene: TRBV7-8
j_gene: TRBJ2-1
CDR3aa: CASSPQGAAYNEQFF
CDR3nt: TGTGCCAGCAGCCCACAAGGCGCAGCATACAATGAGCAGTTCTTC